This section outlines one T cell receptor beta chain sequence together with its context. The antigen is not known. These data belong to a study of vaccination effects on CD4 cells after COVID-19. In germline, CDR1 is SGHAT, CDR2 FQNNGV. Deletions cut 5 bases from V and 2 bases from J, with 9 bases between. This CDR3 is built from 13 residues. Expansion with viral peptide pools was applied to antigen-specific CD4+ T cells by the ViraFEST assay prior to sequencing. Researchers isolated CD4+ T cells once less than twelve days of culture had elapsed. TCRdb keeps only in-frame clones here, not all; method: immunoSEQ multiplex PCR. The sample lists about 54,000 clones, roughly 76% seen once, with 2.4% in the top ten.

The V gene is TRBV11-2, the J gene TRBJ2-5; the D gene is possibly TRBD1 (6 bases). The sample here was CD4+ T cells from PBMCs cultured with HCoV-229E spike peptides, taken before COVID-19 vaccination. This receptor was taken from a human donor who received a COVID-19 vaccine. The CDR3: CASSARGQETQYF. Here the CDR3 DNA reads TGTGCCAGCAGCGCTAGGGGGCAAGAGACCCAGTACTTC.